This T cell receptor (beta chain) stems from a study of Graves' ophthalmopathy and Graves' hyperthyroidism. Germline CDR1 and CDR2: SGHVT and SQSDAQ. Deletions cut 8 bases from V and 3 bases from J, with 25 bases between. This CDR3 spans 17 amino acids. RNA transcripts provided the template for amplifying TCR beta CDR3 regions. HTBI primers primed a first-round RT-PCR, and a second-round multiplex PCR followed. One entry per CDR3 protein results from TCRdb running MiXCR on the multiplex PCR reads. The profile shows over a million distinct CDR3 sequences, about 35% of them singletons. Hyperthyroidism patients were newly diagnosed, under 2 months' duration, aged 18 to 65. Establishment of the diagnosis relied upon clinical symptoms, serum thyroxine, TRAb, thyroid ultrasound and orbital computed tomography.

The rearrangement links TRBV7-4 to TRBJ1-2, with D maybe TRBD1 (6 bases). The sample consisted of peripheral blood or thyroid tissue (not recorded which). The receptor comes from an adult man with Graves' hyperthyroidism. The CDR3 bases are TGTGCCAGCTCACTCAACCAACGATCGCGGGGGCACTATGGCTACACCTTC. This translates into CASSLNQRSRGHYGYTF.